What follows are 29 T cell receptor beta chains derived from one specimen sequenced in a study of T cell repertoires in cytomegalovirus infection. TCRdb passed the reads through MiXCR, listing each CDR3 protein once. Of about 160,000 distinct CDR3 sequences in the sample, less than 25% were seen once. For these TCRs, the target antigens are not known. This specimen consisted of CD8+ T cells from cultured PBMCs, obtained from culture after CMV antigen stimulation. The receptor source for this set is a human donor in good health (CMV status not recorded). Some clones in this sample may be carry-over from other donors' samples.

The table lists this clonotype with a few counts. The V call is TRBV6-5, the J call TRBJ2-5; D unresolved. Trimming removed 0 bases at V and 4 bases at J, with 9 bases between. Germline CDR1 and CDR2: MNHEY and SVGAGI. The CDR3 extends over 14 amino acids. CDR3 bases: TGTGCCAGCAGTTACTCAGGGTTCCTAGAGACCCAGTACTTC. Its protein product is CASSYSGFLETQYF.

This clonotype was detected a few times. The V and J genes are TRBV7-8 and TRBJ2-1, with 9 nucleotides matching TRBD2. Looked up from germline, CDR1 is SGHVS and CDR2 is FQNEAQ. This CDR3 has 13 residues. V shed 6 bases and J 8 bases; nucleotides not matched to a gene: 5. The chain's CDR3 is CASSHSGGYEQFF. DNA for the CDR3: TGTGCCAGCAGTCATAGCGGGGGCTATGAGCAGTTCTTC.

This clonotype was observed a handful of times. The J gene is TRBJ1-6, the V gene TRBV7-9; D may be TRBD1 (5 bases). The germline gives CDR1 SEHNR, CDR2 FQNEAQ (reference sequence). Trimming shortened V by 2 bases and J by 7 bases, and 9 bases separated the two germline ends. This CDR3 comprises 14 residues. The CDR3: CASSLSGYNSPLHF. DNA for the CDR3: TGTGCCAGCAGCTTATCAGGGTACAATTCACCCCTCCACTTT.

V gene TRBV7-9 combines with J gene TRBJ2-2; D call uncertain. CDR3 size: 12 residues. Germline lookup yields CDR1 SEHNR and CDR2 FQNEAQ (reference sequence). V gave up 5 bases and J gave up 7 bases, with 8 bases separating them. The CDR3 DNA reads TGTGCCAGCAGCCCTTTCCGCGGGGAGCTGTTTTTT. This encodes CASSPFRGELFF.

This chain joins TRBV28 and TRBJ2-3, with TRBD1 matching over 7 bases. Germline-derived CDR1 and CDR2 are MDHEN and SYDVKM. The V segment lost 5 bases and the J segment 0 bases; nucleotides outside the gene matches: 5. The CDR3 has 15 residues. The CDR3, as DNA: TGTGCCAGCAGTCCTGGGACAGATAGCACAGATACGCAGTATTTT. This gives the protein CASSPGTDSTDTQYF.

In its sample, this clonotype was seen a few times. The chain combines TRBV30 with TRBJ2-7; tentative D call: TRBD1 (6 bases). The CDR3 loop spans 13 amino acids. CDR1 is GTSNPN and CDR2 is SVGIG in the germline V gene (reference sequence). The V and J ends lost 5 bases and 4 bases respectively, with 15 bases between them. The CDR3, as DNA: TGTGCCTGGGGTCGGGGCAGGGGTTACGAGCAGTACTTC. Translation gives CAWGRGRGYEQYF.

This clonotype has only a few counts. The rearrangement joins TRBV12-3 or TRBV12-4 to TRBJ1-1, with D perhaps TRBD1 (5 bases). The CDR3 has 13 residues. V lost 6 bases and J 7 bases, leaving 15 bases between the germline ends. In DNA form, the CDR3 reads TGTGCCAGCAGCAAAAGACAGCTACTTGAAGCTTTCTTT. Translation gives CASSKRQLLEAFF.

This sequence joins TRBV7-2 and TRBJ1-3; D is unclear. The V gene lost 4 bases and the J gene lost 3 bases, with 13 bases spanning the gap. The CDR3 has 15 amino acids. CDR1 SGHTA and CDR2 FQGNSA come from the germline V gene. The CDR3 is CASSSPGVRGNTIYF. The CDR3 nucleotides read TGTGCCAGCAGCTCGCCCGGGGTTCGTGGAAACACCATATATTTT.

In its sample, this clonotype was seen many times. The chain couples TRBV7-2 to TRBJ2-7, with 12 nucleotides matching TRBD2. V shed 1 base, J shed 2 bases, and the junction held 3 bases outside the gene matches. The CDR3 totals 16 residues. Germline V lookup: CDR1 SGHTA, CDR2 FQGNSA. CDR3 bases: TGTGCCAGCAGCTTAGAGCTAGCGGGGGGGACCTACGAGCAGTACTTC. Translating it yields CASSLELAGGTYEQYF.

This clonotype was seen a few times. The chain uses TRBV4-1 and TRBJ2-3; 9 bases match TRBD1. V shed 5 bases, J shed 4 bases, and the junction held 10 bases outside the gene matches. This CDR3 contains 16 residues. Germline V gene lookup returns CDR1 MGHRA and CDR2 YSYEKL. This chain's CDR3 is CASSSPTGGAADTQYF. CDR3 nucleotide sequence: TGCGCCAGCAGCTCCCCCACAGGGGGCGCGGCAGATACGCAGTATTTT.

In this sample, this clonotype turned up a few times. The V call is TRBV7-2, the J call TRBJ2-7; possible D gene TRBD1, 6 bases. The CDR3 sequence is 14 residues long. Germline-derived CDR1 and CDR2 are SGHTA and FQGNSA. V was shortened by 4 bases and J by 0 bases, with 10 bases between the two germline ends. The CDR3 loop is CASSSTGFSYEQYF. The CDR3 region has the DNA TGTGCCAGCAGCTCGACAGGATTCTCCTACGAGCAGTACTTC.

This clonotype was detected only a few times. The gene calls are TRBV19 and TRBJ1-1, with a tentative D call TRBD1 (6 bases). CDR3 length: 13 residues. The ends were cut back, 6 bases at V and 1 base at J, with 9 bases in the middle. The germline V gene has CDR1 LNHDA and CDR2 SQIVND (reference sequence). The CDR3 loop is CASRQGQNTEAFF. The CDR3 nucleotides read TGTGCCAGTAGGCAGGGACAGAACACTGAAGCTTTCTTT.

This clonotype was counted between two and nine times. This chain links TRBV27 with TRBJ2-1; tentatively, D is TRBD1 or TRBD2 (6 bases each). Trimming stripped 6 bases from V and 6 bases from J, with 15 bases between. The CDR3 is 14 amino acids. CDR1 and CDR2 from the germline V gene are MNHEY and SMNVEV (reference sequence). CDR3 residues: CASRLGGLGNEQFF. The DNA for the CDR3 is TGTGCCAGCAGACTAGGGGGACTGGGCAATGAGCAGTTCTTC.

This clonotype was picked up a small number of times. This chain uses TRBV6-5 with TRBJ1-6, with D uncertain. The germline V gene has CDR1 MNHEY and CDR2 SVGAGI. V was clipped by 5 bases and J by 3 bases, with 14 bases between them. The CDR3 runs 16 residues. The CDR3 is CASSTQSELYNSPLHF. The CDR3 DNA follows: TGTGCCAGCAGTACGCAGTCGGAACTCTATAATTCACCCCTCCACTTT.

The chain joins TRBV7-6 to TRBJ2-1; D unclear. The V end was cut by 1 base, the J end by 3 bases, with 13 bases between. The CDR3 extends over 16 amino acids. Per the germline V gene, CDR1 is SGHVS and CDR2 is FNYEAQ. DNA of the CDR3: TGTGCCAGCAGCTTAGGAGGACGCGCCTTCTACAATGAGCAGTTCTTC. This encodes CASSLGGRAFYNEQFF.

This clonotype came up a few times. The genes are TRBV6-1 and TRBJ1-1; TRBD1 is a possible D gene (5 bases). This CDR3 is built from 16 residues. The germline V and J ends were trimmed by 2 bases and 3 bases, with 16 bases remaining between them. Germline V gene sequence: CDR1 MNHNS, CDR2 SASEGT. CDR3 in amino acids: CASSESRFGRDTEAFF. The CDR3 nucleotides read TGTGCCAGCAGTGAATCTAGATTCGGCAGGGACACTGAAGCTTTCTTT.

V and J are TRBV12-3 or TRBV12-4 and TRBJ1-3; no clear D. The CDR3 has 14 amino acids. The ends were cut back, 2 bases at V and 3 bases at J, with 8 bases in the middle. The CDR3 sequence is CASSLSPFGNTIYF. The CDR3 coding sequence is TGTGCCAGCAGTTTATCTCCTTTTGGAAACACCATATATTTT.

The chain couples TRBV19 to TRBJ1-3; possibly TRBD1 for D (5 bases). Germline CDR1 LNHDA, CDR2 SQIVND (reference sequence). CDR3 length equals 15 residues. Trimming stripped 7 bases from V and 0 bases from J, with 13 bases between. CDR3 region: CASTLITGSGNTIYF. CDR3 nucleotide sequence: TGTGCCAGTACCCTCATCACAGGCTCTGGAAACACCATATATTTT.

The CDR3 DNA reads TGTGCCAGCAGCCCCGGTATCGAATCCTACGAGCAGTACTTC. Translating gives CASSPGIESYEQYF. V usage is TRBV7-6 and J usage is TRBJ2-7; no firm D call. Trimming left V 5 bases short and J 1 base short, with 12 bases between. Germline loops: CDR1 SGHVS, CDR2 FNYEAQ. The CDR3 has 14 amino acids.

The table lists this clonotype with many counts. The chain employs TRBV4-3 and TRBJ2-7; the match to TRBD2 covers 11 bases. Germline V gene lookup returns CDR1 LGHNA and CDR2 YSLEER. The length of the CDR3 is 16 residues. Trimming removed 4 bases from V and 0 bases from J; junction bases left unmatched: 5. The CDR3 protein is CASSPGTSGSSYEQYF. The CDR3 coding sequence is TGCGCCAGCAGCCCTGGGACTAGCGGCAGCTCCTACGAGCAGTACTTC.

The chain is built from TRBV7-9 and TRBJ1-1; D is perhaps TRBD1 (6 bases). Trimming removed 1 base from V and 1 base from J, with 10 bases in between. There are 15 residues in the CDR3. Germline assignment: CDR1 SEHNR and CDR2 FQNEAQ (reference sequence). CDR3 nucleotides: TGTGCCAGCAGCTTAGGGAGGGGGGCGAACACTGAAGCTTTCTTT. Translation gives CASSLGRGANTEAFF.

The rearrangement links TRBV7-8 to TRBJ2-3, with D possibly matching TRBD2 (6 bases). V was clipped by 1 base and J by 1 base, with 9 bases between them. The CDR3 is made up of 15 amino acids. Germline V gene lookup returns CDR1 SGHVS and CDR2 FQNEAQ. The DNA for the CDR3 is TGTGCCAGCAGCTTAGTGGGGGGTGGCACAGATACGCAGTATTTT. Its translation: CASSLVGGGTDTQYF.

This clonotype has only a few counts. The chain is built from TRBV7-2 and TRBJ1-4; no clear D. CDR1 SGHTA and CDR2 FQGNSA come from the germline V gene. CDR3 length: 15 residues. Trimming shortened V by 5 bases and J by 4 bases, and 14 bases separated the two germline ends. The CDR3 here is CASSPGPNLNEKLFF. The CDR3 DNA is TGTGCCAGCAGCCCCGGACCGAATCTTAATGAAAAACTGTTTTTT.

This clonotype has just a few counts. The rearrangement links TRBV7-2 to TRBJ1-5, with 7 positions matching TRBD1. Germline V gives CDR1 SGHTA, CDR2 FQGNSA. The J segment lost 6 bases and the V segment lost 5 bases, leaving 7 bases of the junction unmatched. The CDR3 is 14 residues long. CDR3 protein: CASSRDSTTQPQHF. The CDR3 DNA reads TGTGCCAGCAGCCGGGACAGTACAACTCAGCCCCAGCATTTT. The whole variable domain, remainder taken from reference TRBV7-2 and TRBJ1-5, is GAGVSQSPSNKVTEKGKDVELRCDPISGHTALYWYRQSLGQGLEFLIYFQGNSAPDKSGLPSDRFSAERTGGSVSTLTIQRTQQEDSAVYLCASSRDSTTQPQHFGDGTRLSIL.

This clonotype was observed a handful of times. The chain is built from TRBV7-9 and TRBJ1-1; 8 positions match TRBD1. In germline, CDR1 is SEHNR, CDR2 FQNEAQ (reference sequence). The CDR3 covers 17 residues. J lost 0 bases, V lost 0 bases, and 6 bases had no gene match. CDR3 DNA: TGTGCCAGCAGCTTAGCGCCAGGACAGGGAGTGAACACTGAAGCTTTCTTT. It translates to CASSLAPGQGVNTEAFF.

The genes are TRBV7-9 and TRBJ2-7, with 8 positions matching TRBD1. Germline values: CDR1 SEHNR, CDR2 FQNEAQ (reference sequence). V lost 1 base, J lost 1 base, and 9 bases stayed unmatched. This CDR3 is built from 17 residues. For the CDR3, the DNA is TGTGCCAGCAGCTTAGTCGCCAGGGGGCTGAGGTCCTACGAGCAGTACTTC. Its protein product is CASSLVARGLRSYEQYF.

The rearrangement links TRBV7-2 to TRBJ1-5; unclear D gene. In germline, CDR1 is SGHTA, CDR2 FQGNSA. V lost 4 bases and J lost 1, with 14 bases in between. The CDR3 covers 16 residues. The CDR3 region has the DNA TGTGCCAGCAGCTCTCTCTGGACGGGAAGCAATCAGCCCCAGCATTTT. It codes for CASSSLWTGSNQPQHF.

This clonotype is medium-sized. This chain links TRBV7-9 with TRBJ1-2, with D unresolved. The CDR3 is 16 residues long. With 5 bases removed from V and 0 bases from J, the gap between germline ends came to 16 bases. Germline assignment: CDR1 SEHNR and CDR2 FQNEAQ (reference sequence). CDR3 residues: CASSLETAIPNYGYTF. CDR3 coding DNA: TGTGCCAGCAGCCTAGAAACAGCGATCCCTAACTATGGCTACACCTTC.

The table lists this clonotype with a few counts. The chain has TRBV7-6 and TRBJ1-1; tentative D call: TRBD1 (6 bases). This CDR3 contains 17 residues. Germline V gene data show CDR1 as SGHVS and CDR2 as FNYEAQ. The V end lost 5 bases, the J end lost 1 base, and 20 bases lay between the germline ends. The CDR3: CASSQTGRSMTNTEAFF. The CDR3 DNA reads TGTGCCAGCAGCCAAACAGGGAGGTCCATGACGAACACTGAAGCTTTCTTT.